The rows below give T cell receptor beta chains drawn from one sample of a study of blood T cells in healthy people across ages. From the 5' RACE reads, TCRdb called clonotypes with MiXCR, one entry per CDR3 protein. The table lists hundreds of thousands of distinct CDR3 sequences, 46% of them singletons, with around 18% in the top ten. Sequenced material: blood. Receptors originate from a man older than 75 in good health. Each CDR3 is given with its conserved first and last residue. A D gene is named only where the DNA matches it firmly. Size tells how often a clone was seen (once, few, many) or the class of an expanded clone, and some rows leave it out.

D gene	V gene	clone size	J gene	CDR3 protein	CDR3 DNA
NA	TRBV2	NA	TRBJ1-2	CASSEAEGPNYGYTF	TGTGCCAGCAGTGAAGCGGAGGGACCTAACTATGGCTACACCTTC
NA	TRBV3-1	NA	TRBJ2-5	CASSPEATETQYF	TGTGCCAGCAGCCCAGAGGCAACGGAGACCCAGTACTTC
TRBD1	TRBV7-2	many	TRBJ2-3	CASSLGSGQNTDTQYF	TGTGCCAGCAGCTTAGGATCGGGACAGAACACAGATACGCAGTATTTT
NA	TRBV27	NA	TRBJ2-2	CASSFGSGDQNTGELFF	TGTGCCAGCAGTTTCGGGTCGGGAGACCAAAACACCGGGGAGCTGTTTTTT
TRBD1	TRBV12-3/TRBV12-4	NA	TRBJ2-1	CASRGDRDSFGEQFF	TGTGCCAGCAGGGGGGACCGGGACAGTTTCGGTGAGCAGTTCTTC
NA	TRBV20-1	NA	TRBJ2-1	CSARSSPGGRYEQFF	TGCAGTGCTAGGTCCTCTCCGGGGGGCCGCTATGAGCAGTTCTTC
NA	TRBV2	NA	TRBJ1-1	CASRDSMARIEAFF	TGTGCCAGCAGGGACTCTATGGCGAGGATTGAAGCTTTCTTT
NA	TRBV20-1	NA	TRBJ2-7	CSARDRLGNGYEQYF	TGCAGTGCTAGAGATCGGTTGGGAAATGGGTACGAGCAGTACTTC
NA	TRBV20-1	NA	TRBJ2-3	CSAFGDFYTDTQYF	TGCAGTGCTTTTGGGGACTTCTACACAGATACGCAGTATTTT
TRBD1	TRBV25-1	NA	TRBJ1-2	CASSPDGTGYYGYTF	TGTGCCAGCAGTCCCGACGGGACAGGATATTATGGCTACACCTTC
TRBD2	TRBV11-2	few	TRBJ2-1	CASSLARGSNEQFF	TGTGCCAGCAGCTTAGCGCGCGGGAGTAATGAGCAGTTCTTC
NA	TRBV7-2	NA	TRBJ1-2	CASSLETGYYGYTF	TGTGCCAGCAGCTTAGAGACAGGATACTATGGCTACACCTTC
NA	TRBV14	few	TRBJ2-3	CASRGGLASSTQYF	TGTGCCAGCAGGGGCGGACTCGCTTCAAGTACGCAGTATTTT
TRBD1	TRBV7-2	NA	TRBJ2-7	CASSQGTGLYKQYF	TGTGCCAGCAGCCAAGGGACAGGGTTATACAAGCAGTACTTC
NA	TRBV7-7	once	TRBJ2-7	CASSLGIDNEQYF	TGTGCTAGCAGCTTAGGAATAGACAACGAGCAGTACTTC
TRBD1	TRBV15	NA	TRBJ2-1	CATVRALPRGRAEQFF	TGTGCCACCGTCAGAGCCCTTCCTAGGGGGCGAGCTGAGCAGTTCTTC
TRBD2	TRBV27	NA	TRBJ2-3	CASSLLRDYDVTDTQYF	TGTGCCAGCAGTTTACTCCGGGACTATGATGTTACAGATACGCAGTATTTT
TRBD2	TRBV7-2	few	TRBJ2-7	CASSLLGLAAIYEQYF	TGTGCCAGCAGCTTGCTTGGACTAGCGGCAATCTACGAGCAGTACTTC
TRBD2	TRBV24-1	few	TRBJ2-1	CATSEGTSGGTYNEQFF	TGTGCCACCAGTGAGGGGACTAGCGGGGGGACCTACAATGAGCAGTTCTTC